Each of the 21 T cell receptor beta chains below was sequenced from the same sample in a study of cytomegalovirus exposure and HLA in healthy donors. A multiplex PCR was run with 60 Vbeta primers and 13 Jbeta primers. Method: immunoSEQ multiplex PCR; TCRdb's copy keeps in-frame clones and lacks some. The sample includes under 150,000 clones, 80% of them seen just once. Sequenced material: PBMCs. These TCRs come from a male donor in good health and CMV-seronegative.

This chain joins TRBV4-2 and TRBJ2-7; D is perhaps TRBD1 (5 bases). The CDR3 sequence is 13 residues long. Trimming cost V 3 bases and J 3 bases, with 9 bases left between them. Germline V lookup: CDR1 LGHNA, CDR2 YNFKEQ. CDR3 sequence reads: CASSQGQIYEQYF. The CDR3 DNA is TGTGCCAGCAGCCAGGGGCAGATCTACGAGCAGTACTTC.

The V gene is TRBV10-2, the J gene TRBJ2-1; tentatively, D is TRBD1 (5 bases). V was clipped by 6 bases and J by 10 bases, with 10 bases between them. Germline CDR1 and CDR2: WSHSY and SAAADI. CDR3 length: 11 residues. The CDR3 DNA follows: TGCGCCAGCAGAAGGGGCCGGGAGCAGTTCTTC. The encoded protein is CASRRGREQFF.

This clone was observed once. The chain uses TRBV11-3 and TRBJ1-3, with D unresolved. The CDR3 extends over 13 amino acids. Trimming left V 0 bases short and J 3 bases short, with 3 bases between. CDR1 SGHNT and CDR2 YENEEA come from the germline V gene. The CDR3 loop reads CASSLDYGNTIYF. CDR3 DNA sequence: TGTGCCAGCAGCTTAGACTATGGAAACACCATATATTTT.

In this sample, this clone turned up a few times. The rearrangement joins TRBV5-1 to TRBJ1-1; D perhaps matches TRBD1 (6 bases). Germline assignment: CDR1 SGHRS and CDR2 YFSETQ. This CDR3 contains 14 residues. V gave up 4 bases and J gave up 1 base, with 11 bases separating them. The CDR3 bases are TGCGCCAGCAGCGGGGGCAGTGGGAACACTGAAGCTTTCTTT. This translates into CASSGGSGNTEAFF.

CDR3 protein: CASSYSTGGAEAFF. Written as DNA, the CDR3 is TGTGCCAGCAGTTACTCAACGGGGGGCGCTGAAGCTTTCTTT. The genes are TRBV6-6 and TRBJ1-1, with a weak D call TRBD1 (6 bases). The germline V gene has CDR1 MNHNY and CDR2 SVGAGI (reference sequence). This CDR3 is built from 14 residues. V was trimmed by 0 bases and J by 6 bases, leaving 11 bases between them.

V is TRBV7-3 and J is TRBJ2-7; TRBD1 aligns across 10 bases. Germline assignment: CDR1 SGHTA and CDR2 FQGTGA. There are 14 residues in the CDR3. V lost 3 bases and J lost 6; bases outside the gene matches: 5. CDR3 region: CASSFGDRGGEQYF. DNA of the CDR3: TGTGCCAGCAGCTTCGGGGACAGGGGTGGCGAGCAGTACTTC.

The gene calls are TRBV6-6 and TRBJ2-1, with 11 bases that match TRBD2. V lost 0 bases and J lost 5; bases outside the gene matches: 0. CDR3 length equals 15 residues. Germline V lookup: CDR1 MNHNY, CDR2 SVGAGI (reference sequence). The DNA of the CDR3 is TGTGCCAGCAGTTACTCGACTAGCGGGAACAATGAGCAGTTCTTC. Translating gives CASSYSTSGNNEQFF.

This rearrangement joins TRBV20-1 to TRBJ2-7; tentative D call: TRBD1 (5 bases). Trimming removed 5 bases from V and 1 base from J, with 6 bases in between. The CDR3 contains 11 residues. Germline V gives CDR1 DFQATT, CDR2 SNEGSKA (reference sequence). The CDR3 sequence: CSARQSYEQYF. Written as DNA, the CDR3 is TGCAGTGCTCGACAGTCCTACGAGCAGTACTTC.

The chain employs TRBV2 and TRBJ1-4; the D is unclear. Germline assignment: CDR1 SNHLY and CDR2 FYNNEI. V was clipped by 9 bases and J by 5 bases, with 10 bases between them. The CDR3 sequence is 12 residues long. The DNA of the CDR3 is TGTGCCAGTACAACCAGAAATGAAAAACTGTTTTTT. Protein sequence: CASTTRNEKLFF.

CDR3 residues: CASRRLGTGNSPLHF. The CDR3 DNA is TGTGCCAGCCGCCGGCTGGGGACAGGGAATTCACCCCTCCACTTT. The V gene is TRBV2, the J gene TRBJ1-6, with 9 bases lining up with TRBD1. This CDR3 has 15 amino acids. CDR1 is SNHLY and CDR2 is FYNNEI in the germline V gene. Losses at the gene ends were 8 bases for V and 7 bases for J; bases not matched to a gene: 9.

V usage is TRBV5-1 and J usage is TRBJ1-1, with D possibly being TRBD1 (5 bases). The ends were cut back, 4 bases at V and 1 base at J, with 14 bases in the middle. CDR3 length equals 15 residues. Per the germline V gene, CDR1 is SGHRS and CDR2 is YFSETQ. The CDR3 coding sequence is TGCGCCAGCAGCCAGGATGCCGGACAGAACACTGAAGCTTTCTTT. It yields the protein CASSQDAGQNTEAFF.

This chain connects TRBV25-1 to TRBJ2-3, with 12 bases aligning to TRBD2. The junction had 2 bases not matched to a gene; V was cut back by 2 bases and J by 2 bases. Germline V CDR1 and CDR2: MGHDK, SYGVNS. CDR3 length: 16 residues. The CDR3 region is CASSEPSGRATDTQYF. CDR3 coding DNA: TGTGCCAGCAGTGAACCTAGCGGGAGGGCCACAGATACGCAGTATTTT. Combining the CDR3 with reference TRBV25-1 and TRBJ2-3 gives the whole variable domain EADIYQTPRYLVIGTGKKITLECSQTMGHDKMYWYQQDPGMELHLIHYSYGVNSTEKGDLSSESTVSRIRTEHFPLTLESARPSHTSQYLCASSEPSGRATDTQYFGPGTRLTVL.

V is TRBV19 and J is TRBJ1-5; 7 bases fit TRBD1. This CDR3 is built from 15 residues. V lost 5 bases and J lost 7; bases outside the gene matches: 11. In germline, CDR1 is LNHDA, CDR2 SQIVND (reference sequence). The CDR3 DNA follows: TGTGCCAGTAGTGACCCTAGACAGGGATTACAGCCCCAGCATTTT. The encoded protein is CASSDPRQGLQPQHF.

The genes are TRBV25-1 and TRBJ2-3; D remains ambiguous. The CDR3 is 14 residues long. Germline values: CDR1 MGHDK, CDR2 SYGVNS. Trimming left V 2 bases short and J 2 bases short, with 8 bases between. The CDR3 is CASSEPGATDTQYF. In DNA form, the CDR3 reads TGTGCCAGCAGTGAACCCGGAGCCACAGATACGCAGTATTTT.

The V call is TRBV27, the J call TRBJ2-7; tentatively, D is TRBD1 (8 bases). CDR1 is MNHEY, CDR2 SMNVEV, per germline (reference sequence). CDR3 length equals 17 residues. The ends were cut back, 1 base at V and 12 bases at J, with 28 bases in the middle. In nucleotides, the CDR3 is TGTGCCAGCAGTTTATATGGACTAGACAGGGGTGGCGGGGTTTGGTACTTC. Amino acid sequence: CASSLYGLDRGGGVWYF.

J is TRBJ1-4 and V is TRBV5-1; maybe TRBD1 (5 bases). Germline CDR1 is SGHRS and CDR2 is YFSETQ. V lost 5 bases and J 4 bases, leaving 15 bases between the germline ends. The CDR3 runs 15 residues. The CDR3 bases are TGCGCCAGCAGTTTGTCTGGGGGGGATAATGAAAAACTGTTTTTT. Protein product: CASSLSGGDNEKLFF.

This clone has more than one count but fewer than ten. The gene calls are TRBV7-2 and TRBJ2-1; the match to TRBD2 covers 8 bases. Germline assignment: CDR1 SGHTA and CDR2 FQGNSA. The CDR3 sequence is 13 residues long. Trimming removed 5 bases from V and 14 bases from J; junction bases left unmatched: 11. Here the CDR3 reads CASSPHQGLGEFF. Written as DNA, the CDR3 is TGTGCCAGCAGCCCCCACCAGGGACTAGGGGAGTTCTTC.

V is TRBV18 and J is TRBJ2-5, with a weak D call TRBD1 (6 bases). The CDR3 has 15 residues. V was shortened by 0 bases and J by 4 bases, with 12 bases between the two germline ends. CDR1 is KGHSH, CDR2 LQKENI, per germline. The CDR3 spells CASSPPGRGGETQYF. DNA of the CDR3: TGTGCCAGCTCACCACCGGGCAGGGGTGGAGAGACCCAGTACTTC. Together with reference TRBV18 and TRBJ2-5, the CDR3 gives the full variable domain: NAGVMQNPRHLVRRRGQEARLRCSPMKGHSHVYWYRQLPEEGLKFMVYLQKENIIDESGMPKERFSAEFPKEGPSILRIQQVVRGDSAAYFCASSPPGRGGETQYFGPGTRLLVL.

The chain is built from TRBV18 and TRBJ2-7; TRBD1 matches at 7 bases. Per germline, CDR1 KGHSH and CDR2 LQKENI. Trimming cost V 5 bases and J 2 bases; bases outside gene matches: 9. The CDR3 totals 15 residues. This chain's CDR3 is CASSTGTANTYEQYF. CDR3 nucleotides: TGTGCCAGCTCAACCGGGACAGCTAATACCTACGAGCAGTACTTC. Looking up the rest from reference TRBV18 and TRBJ2-7 gives the full variable domain: NAGVMQNPRHLVRRRGQEARLRCSPMKGHSHVYWYRQLPEEGLKFMVYLQKENIIDESGMPKERFSAEFPKEGPSILRIQQVVRGDSAAYFCASSTGTANTYEQYFGPGTRLTVT.

Turning to this clone: An end of the junction differs from the germline gene, which may be a read error. The J gene is TRBJ2-7, the V gene TRBV7-9; tentative D call: TRBD1 (7 bases). The germline gives CDR1 SEHNR, CDR2 FQNEAQ (reference sequence). The length of the CDR3 is 14 residues. CDR3 nucleotides: TGTTCCAGCAGCTTTGAGACAGGGAGGAACGAGCAGTACTTC. Its translation: CSSSFETGRNEQYF.

The table lists this clone with a few counts. This sequence joins TRBV5-6 and TRBJ1-3; tentatively, D is TRBD1 (5 bases). The CDR3 consists of 15 residues. Trimming removed 2 bases at V and 0 bases at J, with 9 bases between. From germline, CDR1 is SGHDT and CDR2 YYEEEE. CDR3 DNA sequence: TGTGCCAGCAGCTTCGACAGCTACTCTGGAAACACCATATATTTT. It codes for CASSFDSYSGNTIYF.